This T cell receptor (beta chain) was sequenced in a study of CD8+ T cells in alopecia areata. CDR3 length equals 15 residues. In germline, CDR1 is GTSNPN, CDR2 SVGIG (reference sequence). The V end was cut by 4 bases, the J end by 6 bases, with 18 bases between. RNA extraction and reverse transcription yielded cDNA as sequencing template. Clones were read by immunoSEQ multiplex PCR, and TCRdb kept only the in-frame ones, dropping some. The table has about 150,000 clones, about 50% seen once; the top ten hold approximately 19%. The genes are TRBV30 and TRBJ2-2, with D perhaps TRBD1 (6 bases). The sequence was collected from a human donor with alopecia areata. Material: CD8+ T cells sorted from blood, obtained at week 0. Here the CDR3 reads CAWNLGASTSGELFF. CDR3 DNA: TGTGCCTGGAACTTGGGGGCTTCTACATCCGGGGAGCTGTTTTTT.